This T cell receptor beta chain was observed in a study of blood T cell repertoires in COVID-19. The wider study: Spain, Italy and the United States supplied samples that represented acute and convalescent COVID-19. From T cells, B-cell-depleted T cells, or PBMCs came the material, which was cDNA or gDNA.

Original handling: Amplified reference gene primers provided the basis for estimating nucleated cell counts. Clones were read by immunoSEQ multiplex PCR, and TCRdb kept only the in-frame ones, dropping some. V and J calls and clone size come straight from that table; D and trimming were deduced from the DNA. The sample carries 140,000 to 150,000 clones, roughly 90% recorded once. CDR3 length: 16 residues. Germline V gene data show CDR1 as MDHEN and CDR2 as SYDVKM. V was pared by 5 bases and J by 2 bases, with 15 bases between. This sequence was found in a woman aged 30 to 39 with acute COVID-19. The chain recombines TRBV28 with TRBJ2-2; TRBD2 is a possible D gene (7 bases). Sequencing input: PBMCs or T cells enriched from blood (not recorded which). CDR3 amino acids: CASSRPGGPNTGELFF. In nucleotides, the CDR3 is TGTGCCAGCAGTCGTCCCGGGGGGCCCAACACCGGGGAGCTGTTTTTT.